This T cell receptor (beta chain) was sequenced for a study of T-cell reconstitution after alpha-beta-depleted transplantation in children. This clonotype has only a few counts. The CDR3 runs to 15 residues. From germline, CDR1 is SGHVS and CDR2 FQNEAQ. The V end lost 0 bases, the J end lost 3 bases, and 11 bases lay between the germline ends. Preparation of the TCRbeta library involved a method that used unique molecular identifiers. TCRdb redid the calling of the PCR reads with MiXCR, one entry per CDR3 protein. The table lists roughly 500,000 distinct CDR3 sequences, approximately 29% of them singletons.

The genes are TRBV7-8 and TRBJ1-1, with D perhaps matching TRBD1 (6 bases). The TCR originated in a human donor who donated a stem cell graft to a child with aplastic anemia. The source material was PBMCs from the stem cell graft donor, sampled from the stem cell graft. The CDR3 sequence is CASSLAGARDTEAFF. The CDR3 coding sequence is TGTGCCAGCAGCTTAGCGGGGGCTCGGGACACTGAAGCTTTCTTT.